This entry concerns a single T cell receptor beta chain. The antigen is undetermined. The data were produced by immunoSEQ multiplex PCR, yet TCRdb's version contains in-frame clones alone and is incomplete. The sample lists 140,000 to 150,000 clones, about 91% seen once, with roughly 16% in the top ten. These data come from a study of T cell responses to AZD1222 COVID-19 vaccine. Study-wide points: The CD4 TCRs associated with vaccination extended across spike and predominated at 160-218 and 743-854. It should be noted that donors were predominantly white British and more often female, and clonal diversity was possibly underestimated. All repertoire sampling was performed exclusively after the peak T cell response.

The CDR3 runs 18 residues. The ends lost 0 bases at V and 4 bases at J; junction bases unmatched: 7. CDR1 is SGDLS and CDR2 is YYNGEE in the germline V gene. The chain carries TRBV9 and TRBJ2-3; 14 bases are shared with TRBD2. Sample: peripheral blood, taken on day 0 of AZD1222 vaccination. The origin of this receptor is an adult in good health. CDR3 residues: CASSVGLAGGRRPDTQYF. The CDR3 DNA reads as TGTGCCAGCAGCGTAGGACTAGCGGGGGGGAGGAGGCCAGATACGCAGTATTTT.